One T cell receptor (beta chain) is described in this entry. The record originates from a study of control samples from healthy donors and cancer patients. The CDR3 totals 14 residues. Germline V CDR1 and CDR2: LNHDA, SQIVND (reference sequence). Trimming cost V 5 bases and J 7 bases, with 17 bases left between them. Only in-frame clones appear in the TCRdb table, and some are missing; sequencing was by immunoSEQ multiplex PCR. Of 200,000 or so clones in the sample, about 95% are singletons; the top ten hold over 1.2%. This TCR was sampled from a man in his fifties or sixties in good health. V gene TRBV19 combines with J gene TRBJ1-2; D uncertain. Sequencing was done on a sample of blood. CDR3 in amino acids: CASSERRALGGYTF. The CDR3, as DNA: TGTGCCAGTAGTGAGAGGAGGGCCTTGGGTGGCTACACCTTC.